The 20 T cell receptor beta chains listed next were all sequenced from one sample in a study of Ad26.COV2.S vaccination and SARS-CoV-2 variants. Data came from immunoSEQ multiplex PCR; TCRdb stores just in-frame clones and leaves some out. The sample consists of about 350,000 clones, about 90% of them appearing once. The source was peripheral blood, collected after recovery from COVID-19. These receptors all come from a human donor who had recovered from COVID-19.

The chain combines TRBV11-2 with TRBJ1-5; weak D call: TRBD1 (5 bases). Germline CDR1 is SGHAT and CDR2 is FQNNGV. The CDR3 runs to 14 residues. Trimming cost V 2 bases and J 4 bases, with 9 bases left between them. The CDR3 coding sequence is TGTGCCAGCAGCTTAACAGGAGATAATCAGCCCCAGCATTTT. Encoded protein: CASSLTGDNQPQHF.

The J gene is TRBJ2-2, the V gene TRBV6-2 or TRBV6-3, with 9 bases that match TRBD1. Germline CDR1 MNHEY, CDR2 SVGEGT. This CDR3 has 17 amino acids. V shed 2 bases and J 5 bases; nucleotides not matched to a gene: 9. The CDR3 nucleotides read TGTGCCAGCAGTTACAACCGGGACAGGGTTAGAACCGGGGAGCTGTTTTTT. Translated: CASSYNRDRVRTGELFF.

CDR3 amino acids: CASSLTGNNYGYTF. CDR3 DNA: TGCGCCAGCAGCTTGACAGGAAATAACTATGGCTACACCTTC. This chain joins TRBV5-1 and TRBJ1-2; D may be TRBD1 (5 bases). Looked up from germline, CDR1 is SGHRS and CDR2 is YFSETQ. The CDR3 consists of 14 residues. The ends were cut back, 1 base at V and 1 base at J, with 8 bases in the middle.

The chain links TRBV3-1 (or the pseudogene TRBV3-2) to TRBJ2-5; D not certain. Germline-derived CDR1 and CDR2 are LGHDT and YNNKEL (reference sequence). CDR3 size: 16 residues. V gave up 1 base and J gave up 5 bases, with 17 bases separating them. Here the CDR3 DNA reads TGTGCCAGCAGCCAAGCACAGAAACGGGTTTGGGAGACCCAGTACTTC. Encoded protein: CASSQAQKRVWETQYF.

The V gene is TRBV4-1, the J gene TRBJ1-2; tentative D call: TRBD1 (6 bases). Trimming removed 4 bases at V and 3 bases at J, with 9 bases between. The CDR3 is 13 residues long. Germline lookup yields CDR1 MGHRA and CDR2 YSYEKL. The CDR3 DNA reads TGCGCCAGCAGCCCCAGGGGCGACTATGGCTACACCTTC. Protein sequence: CASSPRGDYGYTF.

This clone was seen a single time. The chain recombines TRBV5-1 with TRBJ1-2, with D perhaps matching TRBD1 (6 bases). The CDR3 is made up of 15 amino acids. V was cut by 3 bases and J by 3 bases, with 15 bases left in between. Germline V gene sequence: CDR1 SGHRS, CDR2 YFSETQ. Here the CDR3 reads CASSSKLRTDYGYTF. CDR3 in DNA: TGCGCCAGCAGCTCCAAATTAAGGACAGACTATGGCTACACCTTC. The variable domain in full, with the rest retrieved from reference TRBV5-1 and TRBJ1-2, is KAGVTQTPRYLIKTRGQQVTLSCSPISGHRSVSWYQQTPGQGLQFLFEYFSETQRNKGNFPGRFSGRQFSNSRSEMNVSTLELGDSALYLCASSSKLRTDYGYTFGSGTRLTVV.

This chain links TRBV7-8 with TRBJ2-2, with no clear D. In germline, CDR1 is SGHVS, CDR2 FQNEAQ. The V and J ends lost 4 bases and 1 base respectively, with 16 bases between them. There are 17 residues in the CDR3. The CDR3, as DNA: TGTGCCAGCAGCTCAGAGTTAGGGTCAGGGAACACCGGGGAGCTGTTTTTT. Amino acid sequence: CASSSELGSGNTGELFF.

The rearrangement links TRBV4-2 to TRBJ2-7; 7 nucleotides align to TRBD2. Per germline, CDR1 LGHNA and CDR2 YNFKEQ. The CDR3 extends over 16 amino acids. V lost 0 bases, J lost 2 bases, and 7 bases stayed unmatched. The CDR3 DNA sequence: TGTGCCAGCAGCCAAGAAGGAGCGGGGTCCGCCTACGAGCAGTACTTC. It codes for CASSQEGAGSAYEQYF.

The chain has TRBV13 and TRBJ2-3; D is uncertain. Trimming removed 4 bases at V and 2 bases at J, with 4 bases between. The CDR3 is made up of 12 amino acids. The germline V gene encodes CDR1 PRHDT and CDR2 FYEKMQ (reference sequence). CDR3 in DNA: TGTGCCAGCAGCTCCCTCACAGATACGCAGTATTTT. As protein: CASSSLTDTQYF.

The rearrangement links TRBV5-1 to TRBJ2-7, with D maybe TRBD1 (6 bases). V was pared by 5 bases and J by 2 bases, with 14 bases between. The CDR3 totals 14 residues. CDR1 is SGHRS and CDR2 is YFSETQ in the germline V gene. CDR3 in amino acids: CASRSLQGPYEQYF. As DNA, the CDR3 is TGCGCCAGCAGATCCTTACAGGGCCCCTACGAGCAGTACTTC.

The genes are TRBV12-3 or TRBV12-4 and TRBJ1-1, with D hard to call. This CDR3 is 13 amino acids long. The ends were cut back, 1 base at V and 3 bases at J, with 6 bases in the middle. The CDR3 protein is CASSLGLDTEAFF. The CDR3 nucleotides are TGTGCCAGCAGTTTAGGTTTGGACACTGAAGCTTTCTTT.

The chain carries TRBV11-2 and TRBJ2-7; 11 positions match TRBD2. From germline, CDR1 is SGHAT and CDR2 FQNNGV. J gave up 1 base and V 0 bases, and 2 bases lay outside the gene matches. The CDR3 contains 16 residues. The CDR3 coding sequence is TGTGCCAGCAGCTTAGAGCTAGCGGGGGGATCCTACGAGCAGTACTTC. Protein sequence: CASSLELAGGSYEQYF.

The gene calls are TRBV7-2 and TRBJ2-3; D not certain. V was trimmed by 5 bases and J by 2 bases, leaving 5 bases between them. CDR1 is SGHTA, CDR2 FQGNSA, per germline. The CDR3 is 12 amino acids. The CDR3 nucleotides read TGTGCCAGCAGCCTACACACAGATACGCAGTATTTT. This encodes CASSLHTDTQYF.

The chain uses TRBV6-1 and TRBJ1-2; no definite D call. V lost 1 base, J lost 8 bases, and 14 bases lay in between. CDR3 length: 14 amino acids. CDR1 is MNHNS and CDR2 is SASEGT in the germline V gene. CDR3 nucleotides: TGTGCCAGCAGTGAAGGGTTCGGACCCAGGGGCTACACCTTC. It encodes CASSEGFGPRGYTF.

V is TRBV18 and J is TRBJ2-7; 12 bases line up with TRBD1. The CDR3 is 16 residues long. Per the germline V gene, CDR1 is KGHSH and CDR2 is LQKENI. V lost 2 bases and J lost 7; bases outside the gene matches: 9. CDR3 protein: CASSPRRGQGAREQYF. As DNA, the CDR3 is TGTGCCAGCTCACCAAGGCGGGGACAGGGGGCTCGGGAGCAGTACTTC.

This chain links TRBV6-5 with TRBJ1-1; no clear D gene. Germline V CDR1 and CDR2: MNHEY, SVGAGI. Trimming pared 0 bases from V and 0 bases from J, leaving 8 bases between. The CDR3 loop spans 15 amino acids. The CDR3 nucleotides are TGTGCCAGCAGTTACTCTCGGCGCATGAACACTGAAGCTTTCTTT. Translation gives CASSYSRRMNTEAFF.

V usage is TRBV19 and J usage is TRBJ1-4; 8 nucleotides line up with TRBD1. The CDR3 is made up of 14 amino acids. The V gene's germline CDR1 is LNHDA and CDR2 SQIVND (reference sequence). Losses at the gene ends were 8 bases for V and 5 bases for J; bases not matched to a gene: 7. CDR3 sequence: CASQRQGTNEKLFF. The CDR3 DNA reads TGTGCCAGTCAACGACAGGGGACAAATGAAAAACTGTTTTTT.

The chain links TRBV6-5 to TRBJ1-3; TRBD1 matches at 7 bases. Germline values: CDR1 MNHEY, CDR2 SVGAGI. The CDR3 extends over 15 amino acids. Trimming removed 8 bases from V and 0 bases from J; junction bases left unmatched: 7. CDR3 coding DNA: TGTGCCAGCTGGCGGACAGGCCACTCTGGAAACACCATATATTTT. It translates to CASWRTGHSGNTIYF.

The CDR3 loop reads CASSADGLGYGYTF. CDR3 sequence (DNA): TGTGCCAGCAGCGCGGACGGACTGGGCTATGGCTACACCTTC. This chain uses TRBV9 with TRBJ1-2; the D is unclear. CDR1 and CDR2 from the germline V gene are SGDLS and YYNGEE. V lost 3 bases to trimming and J lost 4 bases, with 13 bases between them. CDR3 size: 14 residues.

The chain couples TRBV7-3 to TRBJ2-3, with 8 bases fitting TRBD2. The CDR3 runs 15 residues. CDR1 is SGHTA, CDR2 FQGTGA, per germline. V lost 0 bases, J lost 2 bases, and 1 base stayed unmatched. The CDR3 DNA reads TGTGCCAGCAGCTTAACAGCGGGGGCCACAGATACGCAGTATTTT. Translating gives CASSLTAGATDTQYF.